The 21 T cell receptor beta chains listed next were all sequenced from one sample in a study of siplizumab effects on memory and regulatory T cells. Using immunoSEQ multiplex PCR, the repertoire was profiled, and TCRdb retains in-frame clones only, with some absent. The table includes about 68,000 clones, roughly 93% detected once. Sequencing was performed on CD8+ T cells sorted from blood. The source of these receptors is a human donor in good health.

The CDR3 DNA reads TGTGCCAGCAGCTTTGGCAGCTTTGGGGCCAACGTCCTGACTTTC. Encoded protein: CASSFGSFGANVLTF. J is TRBJ2-6 and V is TRBV7-2; D is ambiguous. V lost 3 bases and J 3 bases, leaving 9 bases between the germline ends. CDR3 length equals 15 residues. The germline V gene encodes CDR1 SGHTA and CDR2 FQGNSA.

This sequence joins TRBV2 and TRBJ1-3, with D hard to call. V shed 10 bases and J shed 0 bases, with 10 bases lying between them. From germline, CDR1 is SNHLY and CDR2 FYNNEI. The CDR3 loop spans 13 amino acids. CDR3 sequence (DNA): TGTGCCATTCTAGCGGACTCTGGAAACACCATATATTTT. Protein: CAILADSGNTIYF.

This chain links TRBV6-6 with TRBJ1-6; TRBD1 is a possible D gene (5 bases). V dropped 0 bases and J dropped 1 base, with 7 bases sitting between them. The CDR3 extends over 16 amino acids. The V gene's germline CDR1 is MNHNY and CDR2 SVGAGI (reference sequence). The CDR3 nucleotides read TGTGCCAGCAGTTACTCCGGGGGATCCTATAATTCACCCCTCCACTTT. Translation: CASSYSGGSYNSPLHF.

The chain joins TRBV4-1 to TRBJ2-3, with 9 bases matching TRBD2. J was trimmed by 3 bases and V by 0 bases; bases with no gene match: 4. CDR3 length: 16 amino acids. Looked up from germline, CDR1 is MGHRA and CDR2 is YSYEKL. CDR3 region: CASSQDVAGETDTQYF. The CDR3 DNA reads TGCGCCAGCAGCCAAGACGTAGCGGGGGAAACAGATACGCAGTATTTT.

The genes are TRBV11-1 and TRBJ2-5, with a tentative D call TRBD1 (6 bases). Looked up from germline, CDR1 is SGHAT and CDR2 is FQDESV (reference sequence). Trimming cost V 3 bases and J 2 bases, with 22 bases left between them. CDR3 size: 18 residues. CDR3 sequence: CASSFHGAPTGSQETQYF. The CDR3 DNA reads as TGTGCCAGCAGCTTTCATGGTGCCCCTACAGGGTCACAAGAGACCCAGTACTTC.

V usage is TRBV7-6 and J usage is TRBJ2-3; TRBD2 aligns across 7 bases. Trimming removed 1 base from V and 2 bases from J; junction bases left unmatched: 6. Germline CDR1 and CDR2: SGHVS and FNYEAQ. The CDR3 covers 16 residues. CDR3 amino acids: CASSLDMAGVTDTQYF. In DNA, the CDR3 is TGTGCCAGCAGCTTAGATATGGCGGGGGTCACAGATACGCAGTATTTT.

This sequence joins TRBV6-5 and TRBJ2-7; TRBD1 matches at 8 bases. CDR1 is MNHEY and CDR2 is SVGAGI in the germline V gene. The trim removed 0 bases at V and 5 bases at J, leaving 6 bases unmatched. There are 15 residues in the CDR3. The CDR3 nucleotides are TGTGCCAGCAGTTACTCCACAGGGGGAGTGGACGAGCAGTACTTC. It yields the protein CASSYSTGGVDEQYF.

CDR3 sequence: CASSSGNQETQYF. The CDR3 DNA reads TGTGCCAGCAGCTCAGGGAACCAAGAGACCCAGTACTTC. The rearrangement uses TRBV13 and TRBJ2-5; possible D gene TRBD1, 5 bases. The CDR3 consists of 13 residues. V lost 4 bases and J lost 0, with 6 bases in between. Germline CDR1 is PRHDT and CDR2 is FYEKMQ (reference sequence).

The chain employs TRBV7-9 and TRBJ2-1; 13 nucleotides match TRBD2. V was clipped by 4 bases and J by 7 bases; unmatched bases: 7. The CDR3 is 16 amino acids. Per germline, CDR1 SEHNR and CDR2 FQNEAQ (reference sequence). DNA of the CDR3: TGTGCCAGCAGCTCCCGGACTAGCGGGGGCCCTAATGAGCAGTTCTTC. Protein product: CASSSRTSGGPNEQFF. The whole variable domain, filled in from reference TRBV7-9 and TRBJ2-1, reads DTGVSQNPRHKITKRGQNVTFRCDPISEHNRLYWYRQTLGQGPEFLTYFQNEAQLEKSRLLSDRFSAERPKGSFSTLEIQRTEQGDSAMYLCASSSRTSGGPNEQFFGPGTRLTVL.

This chain joins TRBV4-1 and TRBJ2-7; D is possibly TRBD2 (6 bases). From germline, CDR1 is MGHRA and CDR2 YSYEKL. V was cut by 6 bases and J by 5 bases, with 11 bases left in between. This CDR3 is built from 12 residues. Written as DNA, the CDR3 is TGCGCCAGCAGAGGCGGGGCGGACGAGCAGTACTTC. Translating gives CASRGGADEQYF.

The chain links TRBV27 to TRBJ2-1; perhaps TRBD2 as D (7 bases). V lost 6 bases and J 6 bases, leaving 9 bases between the germline ends. This CDR3 spans 12 amino acids. Germline values: CDR1 MNHEY, CDR2 SMNVEV (reference sequence). In DNA form, the CDR3 reads TGTGCCAGCAGCCGGGGGGCCAATGAGCAGTTCTTC. Encoded protein: CASSRGANEQFF.

The gene calls are TRBV6-5 and TRBJ2-5, with D possibly matching TRBD2 (5 bases). V lost 2 bases to trimming and J lost 2 bases, with 6 bases between them. This CDR3 has 13 amino acids. CDR1 is MNHEY, CDR2 SVGAGI, per germline. The CDR3 loop reads CASSYDYQETQYF. CDR3 DNA: TGTGCCAGCAGTTACGACTATCAAGAGACCCAGTACTTC.

The chain joins TRBV4-1 to TRBJ2-1; D call uncertain. Germline loops: CDR1 MGHRA, CDR2 YSYEKL. This CDR3 spans 15 amino acids. The V and J ends lost 1 base and 5 bases respectively, with 12 bases between them. The CDR3 region has the DNA TGCGCCAGCAGCCAAGTCTGGTTAAAAGACAATGAGCAGTTCTTC. Translated, it gives CASSQVWLKDNEQFF.

Concerning this clone itself: An end of the junction does not agree with germline; a read error may underlie this. J is TRBJ2-1 and V is TRBV9; D is uncertain. The germline CDR1 and CDR2 sequences are SGDLS and YYNGEE. This CDR3 contains 12 residues. CDR3 nucleotides: TGTGCCAGCAGCGTAGGCTACACTGAGCAGTTCTTC. Its translation is CASSVGYTEQFF.

The chain is built from TRBV5-1 and TRBJ2-6; the D is unclear. The length of the CDR3 is 16 residues. V lost 1 base and J lost 0, with 8 bases in between. The germline gives CDR1 SGHRS, CDR2 YFSETQ. The CDR3 DNA follows: TGCGCCAGCAGCTTGCCAGATTACTCTGGGGCCAACGTCCTGACTTTC. Residues: CASSLPDYSGANVLTF.

The rearrangement uses TRBV6-4 and TRBJ2-3; 10 bases align to TRBD2. This CDR3 contains 15 residues. The V gene's germline CDR1 is MRHNA and CDR2 SNTAGT. The V gene end was trimmed by 4 bases and the J gene end by 1 base; junction bases not matched to a gene: 2. Written as DNA, the CDR3 is TGTGCCAGCAGTGCAACTAGCGGGGGCACAGATACGCAGTATTTT. Its protein product is CASSATSGGTDTQYF.

Turning to this clone: At the DNA level, this CDR3 is encoded by other sequences in the same sample as well. CDR3 protein: CASSVGGATEAFF. Written as DNA, the CDR3 is TGTGCCAGCAGCGTCGGGGGGGCCACTGAAGCTTTCTTT. The genes are TRBV9 and TRBJ1-1, with a possible D match to TRBD1 (6 bases). The length of the CDR3 is 13 residues. Trimming took 2 bases from V and 4 from J, leaving 9 bases between them. CDR1 is SGDLS, CDR2 YYNGEE, per germline.

This chain uses TRBV27 with TRBJ1-1; 8 bases fit TRBD1. This CDR3 contains 15 residues. With V trimmed by 4 bases and J by 0 bases, 4 bases remained unmatched. Germline V gene sequence: CDR1 MNHEY, CDR2 SMNVEV (reference sequence). The CDR3 here is CASSSSGGMNTEAFF. The CDR3 DNA sequence: TGTGCCAGCAGTTCGTCAGGGGGCATGAACACTGAAGCTTTCTTT.

The chain joins TRBV9 to TRBJ2-7; the match to TRBD1 covers 7 bases. V trimming: 4 bases; J trimming: 5 bases; junction bases outside the gene matches: 3. The V gene's germline CDR1 is SGDLS and CDR2 YYNGEE. The CDR3 consists of 12 residues. The CDR3 DNA reads as TGTGCCAGCAGCATCGGACAGGACGAGCAGTACTTC. This gives the protein CASSIGQDEQYF. The full variable domain, with the rest looked up from reference TRBV9 and TRBJ2-7, is DSGVTQTPKHLITATGQRVTLRCSPRSGDLSVYWYQQSLDQGLQFLIQYYNGEERAKGNILERFSAQQFPDLHSELNLSSLELGDSALYFCASSIGQDEQYFGPGTRLTVT.

V and J are TRBV19 and TRBJ2-2, with D uncertain. CDR1 is LNHDA and CDR2 is SQIVND in the germline V gene (reference sequence). The CDR3 covers 12 residues. Trimming took 11 bases from V and 1 from J, leaving 8 bases between them. The CDR3 nucleotides are TGTGCCTCTCTCCGGAACACCGGGGAGCTGTTTTTT. This gives the protein CASLRNTGELFF.

The DNA for the CDR3 is TGTGCCAGCAGCTTGGCGGGACAGGGACTTGATACGCAGTATTTT. Its translation: CASSLAGQGLDTQYF. V and J are TRBV5-6 and TRBJ2-3; 9 nucleotides match TRBD1. The CDR3 has 15 amino acids. The J segment lost 6 bases and the V segment lost 0 bases, leaving 5 bases of the junction unmatched. CDR1 SGHDT and CDR2 YYEEEE come from the germline V gene.